This TCR beta chain was sequenced for a study of shared clonotypes between healthy human individuals (dated by TCRdb to about 2020). With respect to the entire study: The cohort comprised a couple of women and three men aged 18 to 49 years. For each donor, CD4 naive and CD4 memory were each given three plates, CD8 naive was given two plates, and CD8 memory was given one plate. To increase sequencing depth and limit assay-specific biases, TCR repertoire library preparation and sequencing were carried out by different laboratories using diverse techniques. Between about 0.8 and 9 billion PBMCs per donor were obtained by leukapheresis. To estimate repertoire size and how much clonotype sharing occurs between individuals, the study deeply sequenced the blood TCR repertoires of five healthy adults.

Ends trimmed: V by 5 bases, J by 6 bases; bases unmatched to a gene: 11. CDR1 is given as MNHEY and CDR2 as SVGAGI, both from the germline V gene. From cysteine to phenylalanine, the CDR3 is 15 amino acids long. CDR3 DNA is the only sequence kept; it has 45 bases, read in frame from the first base. For the CD8 naive samples, CD45RO-negative cells were positively selected for CCR7, yielding a CD45RA+CCR7+ population from which TemRA cells were excluded. The donors were healthy, HIV-negative adults with no recently reported acute infections or vaccinations. Every donor was a Caucasian adult residing in Nashville, Tennessee, USA. Blood was obtained by leukapheresis, after which PBMCs were separated by Ficoll-Histopaque density gradient centrifugation and cryopreserved in liquid nitrogen vapor phase. Analytical flow cytometry was used to check the purity and quantity of each magnetically sorted T cell population. From each sorted fraction, genomic DNA was isolated and quantified by UV absorbance on a Nanodrop 2000c.

With respect to this clone: This receptor's antigen is unknown. The sample holds no much larger clone one base away, and base qualities are not on file.

Findings and caveats that apply to the study as a whole: Clonotypes shared by all four sorted-subset donors showed higher generation probabilities than non-shared clonotypes. The small number of donors limited the genetic and exposure-history diversity represented. Even with the large sequencing depth, rarefaction of the sorted-subset datasets indicated that sequencing was incomplete. Pairwise subsampling indicated that sequencing depth was expected to affect the degree of clonotype sharing among donors. Larger estimated clonotype richness was generally found for naive subsets than for memory subsets. About 5% of naive CD4, 3% to 3.5% of naive CD8, about 2.1% of memory CD4, and over 0.35% of memory CD8 clonotypes were shared across several donors. Sampling was restricted to blood, and TCR repertoires in tissues likely differ from the TCR repertoires found in blood.

Using the deep immunoSEQ assay, TCR CDR3 regions were amplified from genomic DNA by multiplex PCR. Genomic DNA extracted from each cell subset was distributed evenly over all wells of several immunoSEQ 96-well plates, and each plate served as one replicate. Each replicate PCR for sorted subsets received about 200 ng genomic DNA, equal to about 30,000 T cell genomes. Purified libraries were measured with a Qubit 3.0 fluorometer, size-checked on a Bioanalyzer 2100, and measured again with the KAPA Library Quantification kit. Every immunoSEQ 96-well plate was sequenced on a dedicated single-read 150-cycle Illumina NextSeq 550 flow cell. From the authors' description of their analysis: The immunoSEQ output contained only junctional sequences without quality scores, so filtering could not match that applied to full-length reads. Sequences were annotated with PyIR, a Python wrapper for IgBLAST v1.9, using IMGT germline references to assign V/J genes and CDR3. Any read was removed if the V/J assignment was weak (E-value above 1e-6), the CDR3 was missing, or the read contained stop codons, out-of-frame junctions, or ambiguous translated residues. V3J clonotypes were defined as sequences sharing the same inferred V gene, J gene, and CDR3 amino acid sequence. Percentage overlap between repertoires was computed as shared unique clonotypes divided by the size of the smaller repertoire. Repertoire richness was assessed with RTK rarefaction, the Chao1 estimator, and Recon v2.1 estimates of unobserved clonotypes. Generation probabilities were computed with OLGA for all TCRbeta clonotypes obtained by the gDNA method from four donors. Here the immuneACCESS table is served through TCRdb, limited to in-frame sequences with V and J called. Missing clones are a known gap in these copies; in checked studies unresolved V genes cover under half, and the rest lacks a known reason. From that table come the V and J calls and clone size; the DNA was used to work out D and trimming. This sample is represented by hundreds of thousands of clones; 96% of them were singletons. 0.11% of the sample is held by the ten biggest clonotypes.

The sample comprised naive CD8+ T cells sorted from blood. Reading the label with the study, this specimen's cell subset or site is: CD45RA+CCR7+. This clonotype was obtained from a woman aged 25 to 39 in good health. This chain is built from TRBV6-5 and TRBJ2-7; the junction holds 9 bases that match TRBD2. For the CDR3, the sequence is CASSPLAGEGLEQYF. The sequenced DNA is TGTGCCAGCAGTCCATTAGCGGGAGAGGGGCTCGAGCAGTACTTC.